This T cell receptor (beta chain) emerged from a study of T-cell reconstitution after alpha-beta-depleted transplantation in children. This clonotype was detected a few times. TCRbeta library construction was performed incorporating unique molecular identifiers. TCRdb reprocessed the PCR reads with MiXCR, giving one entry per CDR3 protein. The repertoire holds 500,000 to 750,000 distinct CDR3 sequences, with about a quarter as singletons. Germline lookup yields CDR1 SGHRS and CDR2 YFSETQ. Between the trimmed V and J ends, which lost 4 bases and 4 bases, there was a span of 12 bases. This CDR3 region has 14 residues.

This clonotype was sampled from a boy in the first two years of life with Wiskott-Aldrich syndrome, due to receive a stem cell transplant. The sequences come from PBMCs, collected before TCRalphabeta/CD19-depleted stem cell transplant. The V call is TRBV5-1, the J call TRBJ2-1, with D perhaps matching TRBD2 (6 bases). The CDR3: CASSGLAQYNEQFF. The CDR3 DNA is TGCGCCAGCAGCGGGCTAGCGCAGTACAATGAGCAGTTCTTC.